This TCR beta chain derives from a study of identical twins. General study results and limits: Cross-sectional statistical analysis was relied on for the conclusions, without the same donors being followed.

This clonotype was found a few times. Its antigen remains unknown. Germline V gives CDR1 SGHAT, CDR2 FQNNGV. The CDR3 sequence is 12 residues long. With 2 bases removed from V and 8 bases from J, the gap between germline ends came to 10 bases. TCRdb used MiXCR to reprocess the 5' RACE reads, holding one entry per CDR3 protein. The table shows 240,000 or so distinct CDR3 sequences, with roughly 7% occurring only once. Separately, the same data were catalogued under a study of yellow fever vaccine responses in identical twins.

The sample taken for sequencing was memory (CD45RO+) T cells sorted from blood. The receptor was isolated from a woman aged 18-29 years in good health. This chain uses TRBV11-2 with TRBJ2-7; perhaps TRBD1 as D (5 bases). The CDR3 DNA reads TGTGCCAGCAGCTTACAGGGTTTCCAGCAGTACTTC. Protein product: CASSLQGFQQYF. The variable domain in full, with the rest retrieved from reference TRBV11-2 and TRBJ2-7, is EAGVAQSPRYKIIEKRQSVAFWCNPISGHATLYWYQQILGQGPKLLIQFQNNGVVDDSQLPKDRFSAERLKGVDSTLKIQPAKLEDSAVYLCASSLQGFQQYFGPGTRLTVT.